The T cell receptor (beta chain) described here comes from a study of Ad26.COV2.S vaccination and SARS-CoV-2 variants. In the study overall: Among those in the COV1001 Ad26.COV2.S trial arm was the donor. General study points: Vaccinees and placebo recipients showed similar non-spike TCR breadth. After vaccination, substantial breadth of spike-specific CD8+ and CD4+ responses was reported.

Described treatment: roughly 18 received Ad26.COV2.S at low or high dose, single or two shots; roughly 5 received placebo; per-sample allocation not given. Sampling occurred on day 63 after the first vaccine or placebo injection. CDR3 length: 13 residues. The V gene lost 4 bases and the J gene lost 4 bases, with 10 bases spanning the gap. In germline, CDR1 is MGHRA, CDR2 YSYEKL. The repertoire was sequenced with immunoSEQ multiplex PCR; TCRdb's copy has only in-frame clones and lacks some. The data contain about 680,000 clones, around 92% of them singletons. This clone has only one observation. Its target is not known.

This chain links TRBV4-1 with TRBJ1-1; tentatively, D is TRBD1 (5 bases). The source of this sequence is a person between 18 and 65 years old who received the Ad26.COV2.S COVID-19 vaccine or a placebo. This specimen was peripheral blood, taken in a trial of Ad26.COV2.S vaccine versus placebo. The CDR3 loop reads CASSRGPGTEAFF. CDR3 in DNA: TGCGCCAGCAGCCGGGGACCTGGCACTGAAGCTTTCTTT.